A selection of T cell receptor beta chains follows, all from one sample in a study of blood T cell repertoires in COVID-19. Sequenced by immunoSEQ multiplex PCR; TCRdb stores in-frame clones only, minus some. The sample carries 130,000 to 150,000 clones, around 80% recorded once. The specimen was peripheral blood. The receptors here all came from a human donor in a cohort sampled during active COVID-19. CDR3s include the opening cysteine and the closing phenylalanine or tryptophan. Fields, in order: clone size, CDR3 length, J gene, D gene, V gene, CDR3 protein, CDR3 DNA. D genes are given only for firm matches. Where a row states a size, it is once, few, many or the class of an expanded clone; other rows omit it.

- | 16 | TRBJ1-1 | TRBD1 | TRBV25-1 | CASSESGRGPVTEAFF | TGTGCCAGCAGTGAATCTGGAAGGGGGCCCGTCACTGAAGCTTTCTTT
once | 16 | TRBJ1-2 | - | TRBV3-1/TRBV3-2 | CASSQDGTHSNYGYTF | TGTGCCAGCAGCCAAGACGGGACTCATTCGAACTATGGCTACACCTTC
- | 16 | TRBJ1-2 | - | TRBV9 | CASSSGLQGRGYGYTF | TGTGCCAGCAGCTCCGGATTACAGGGAAGAGGCTATGGCTACACCTTC
- | 11 | TRBJ2-3 | - | TRBV30 | CAWSPRNTQYF | TGTGCCTGGAGTCCGAGAAATACGCAGTATTTT
- | 16 | TRBJ1-4 | - | TRBV9 | CASSPGLEAVNEKLFF | TGTGCCAGCAGCCCCGGCTTAGAAGCGGTGAATGAAAAACTGTTTTTT
- | 13 | TRBJ2-3 | - | TRBV9 | CASSPQSTDTQYF | TGTGCCAGCAGCCCCCAAAGCACAGATACGCAGTATTTT
- | 13 | TRBJ2-3 | TRBD1 | TRBV4-1 | CASRQGTADTQYF | TGCGCCAGCAGACAGGGGACAGCAGATACGCAGTATTTT
- | 17 | TRBJ1-2 | TRBD1 | TRBV5-1 | CASSLWGKTGGEDGYTF | TGCGCCAGCAGCTTATGGGGAAAGACAGGGGGCGAAGATGGCTACACCTTC
- | 13 | TRBJ2-5 | TRBD1 | TRBV5-8 | CASIYRGSETQYF | TGTGCCAGCATTTACAGGGGCTCAGAGACCCAGTACTTC
few | 14 | TRBJ1-1 | - | TRBV10-3 | CAISEVRPNTEAFF | TGTGCCATCAGTGAGGTCCGTCCGAACACTGAAGCTTTCTTT
- | 14 | TRBJ2-3 | TRBD2 | TRBV11-3 | CASSPGLASDTQYF | TGTGCCAGCAGCCCTGGACTAGCGTCAGATACGCAGTATTTT
- | 16 | TRBJ2-7 | TRBD1 | TRBV28 | CASSFSPRDSSYEQYF | TGTGCCAGCAGTTTTTCCCCCCGGGACAGCTCCTACGAGCAGTACTTC
few | 13 | TRBJ2-7 | - | TRBV9 | CASSVEARGEQYF | TGTGCCAGCAGCGTAGAAGCCCGCGGGGAGCAGTACTTC
- | 15 | TRBJ2-3 | - | TRBV28 | CASRAGILSTDTQYF | TGTGCCAGCAGGGCCGGGATTCTCAGCACAGATACGCAGTATTTT
- | 15 | TRBJ2-5 | TRBD2 | TRBV27 | CASRPSGGAGETQYF | TGTGCCAGCAGACCTAGCGGGGGGGCCGGTGAGACCCAGTACTTC
once | 15 | TRBJ2-3 | TRBD2 | TRBV6-5 | CASSYGGGPTDTQYF | TGTGCCAGCAGTTACGGCGGGGGTCCCACAGATACGCAGTATTTT
- | 15 | TRBJ2-1 | - | TRBV4-1 | CASSQDRTVYNEQFF | TGCGCCAGCAGCCAAGATCGGACTGTCTACAATGAGCAGTTCTTC
- | 13 | TRBJ1-5 | - | TRBV3-1/TRBV3-2 | CASSQSGDGAQHF | TGTGCCAGCAGCCAAAGCGGGGACGGAGCCCAGCATTTT
- | 13 | TRBJ2-1 | - | TRBV12-3/TRBV12-4 | CASSLAGKNEQFF | TGTGCCAGCAGTTTGGCTGGTAAAAATGAGCAGTTCTTC
once | 14 | TRBJ2-1 | - | TRBV29-1 | CSALVYGSDNEQFF | TGCAGCGCCCTCGTATACGGGTCGGACAATGAGCAGTTCTTC
- | 16 | TRBJ2-7 | - | TRBV5-4 | CASSLPEPGQLYEQYF | TGTGCCAGCAGCTTGCCAGAACCGGGACAACTCTACGAGCAGTACTTC
- | 16 | TRBJ1-2 | - | TRBV9 | CASSVVQAPTIYGYTF | TGTGCCAGCAGCGTAGTGCAGGCCCCGACCATCTATGGCTACACCTTC
- | 16 | TRBJ1-5 | TRBD1 | TRBV6-2/TRBV6-3 | CASSYWGQGSNQPQHF | TGTGCCAGCAGTTACTGGGGACAGGGGAGCAATCAGCCCCAGCATTTT
few | 14 | TRBJ2-2 | - | TRBV10-3 | CAISAGGDTGELFF | TGTGCCATCAGTGCCGGGGGAGACACCGGGGAGCTGTTTTTT
- | 14 | TRBJ2-1 | - | TRBV6-2/TRBV6-3 | CASSDLDRYNEQFF | TGTGCCAGCAGCGACCTGGACAGATACAATGAGCAGTTCTTC
- | 13 | TRBJ1-4 | TRBD1 | TRBV10-3 | CAISADRGEKLFF | TGTGCCATCAGTGCCGACAGGGGCGAAAAACTGTTTTTT
- | 16 | TRBJ2-3 | TRBD2 | TRBV29-1 | CSVDPGLAGGTDTQYF | TGCAGCGTTGACCCTGGACTAGCGGGGGGCACAGATACGCAGTATTTT
- | 14 | TRBJ2-2 | - | TRBV7-3 | CASSSGSVPGELFF | TGTGCCAGCAGCTCCGGGTCCGTCCCCGGGGAGCTGTTTTTT
- | 16 | TRBJ2-1 | TRBD2 | TRBV7-3 | CASSFQPSGGAYEQFF | TGTGCCAGCAGCTTCCAACCTAGCGGGGGGGCCTATGAGCAGTTCTTC
- | 17 | TRBJ2-2 | - | TRBV6-8 | CASSYMSGRGSTGELFF | TGTGCCAGCAGTTACATGTCAGGGAGGGGGTCCACCGGGGAGCTGTTTTTT
- | 14 | TRBJ2-3 | TRBD1 | TRBV3-1/TRBV3-2 | CASSDRVDGDTQYF | TGTGCCAGCAGTGACAGGGTTGACGGAGATACGCAGTATTTT